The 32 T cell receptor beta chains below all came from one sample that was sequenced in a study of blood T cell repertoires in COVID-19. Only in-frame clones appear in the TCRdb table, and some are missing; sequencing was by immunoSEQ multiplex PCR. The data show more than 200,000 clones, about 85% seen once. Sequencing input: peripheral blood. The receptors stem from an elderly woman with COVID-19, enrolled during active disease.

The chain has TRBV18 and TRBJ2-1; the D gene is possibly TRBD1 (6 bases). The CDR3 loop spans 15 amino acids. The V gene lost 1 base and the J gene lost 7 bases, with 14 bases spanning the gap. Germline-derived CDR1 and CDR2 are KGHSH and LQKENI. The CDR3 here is CASSPQSGAGNEQFF. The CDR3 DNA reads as TGTGCCAGCTCACCACAATCAGGGGCCGGGAATGAGCAGTTCTTC. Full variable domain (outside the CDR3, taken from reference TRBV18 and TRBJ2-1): NAGVMQNPRHLVRRRGQEARLRCSPMKGHSHVYWYRQLPEEGLKFMVYLQKENIIDESGMPKERFSAEFPKEGPSILRIQQVVRGDSAAYFCASSPQSGAGNEQFFGPGTRLTVL.

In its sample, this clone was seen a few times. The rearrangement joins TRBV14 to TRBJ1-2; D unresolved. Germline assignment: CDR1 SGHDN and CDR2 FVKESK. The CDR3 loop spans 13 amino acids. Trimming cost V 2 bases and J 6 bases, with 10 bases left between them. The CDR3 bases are TGTGCCAGCAGCCAATGGCGGAAGGATGGCTACACCTTC. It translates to CASSQWRKDGYTF. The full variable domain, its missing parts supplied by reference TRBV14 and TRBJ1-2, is EAGVTQFPSHSVIEKGQTVTLRCDPISGHDNLYWYRRVMGKEIKFLLHFVKESKQDESGMPNNRFLAERTGGTYSTLKVQPAELEDSGVYFCASSQWRKDGYTFGSGTRLTVV.

CDR3 region: CASTDGVWAFF. CDR3 sequence (DNA): TGTGCCAGCACCGACGGAGTCTGGGCTTTCTTT. The rearrangement uses TRBV12-3 or TRBV12-4 and TRBJ1-1; D gene uncertain. The germline V and J ends were trimmed by 7 bases and 11 bases, with 14 bases remaining between them. CDR3 length equals 11 residues.

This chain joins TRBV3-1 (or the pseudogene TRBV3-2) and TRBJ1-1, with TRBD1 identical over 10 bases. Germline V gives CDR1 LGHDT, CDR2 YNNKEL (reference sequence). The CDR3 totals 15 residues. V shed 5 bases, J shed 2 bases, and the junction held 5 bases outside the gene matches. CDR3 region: CASSARDRGNTEAFF. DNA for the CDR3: TGTGCCAGCAGCGCCCGGGACAGGGGAAACACTGAAGCTTTCTTT.

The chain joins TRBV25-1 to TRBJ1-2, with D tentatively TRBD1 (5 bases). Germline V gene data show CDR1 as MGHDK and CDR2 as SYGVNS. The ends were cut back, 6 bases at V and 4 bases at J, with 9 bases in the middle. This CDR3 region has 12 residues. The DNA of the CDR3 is TGTGCCAGCAGCCAAGACAGCTATGGCTACACCTTC. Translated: CASSQDSYGYTF.

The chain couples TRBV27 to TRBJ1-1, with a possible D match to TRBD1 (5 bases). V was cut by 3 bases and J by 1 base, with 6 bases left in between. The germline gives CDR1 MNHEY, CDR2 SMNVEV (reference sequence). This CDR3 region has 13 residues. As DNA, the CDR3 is TGTGCCAGCAGTTTGGGGGGGAACACTGAAGCTTTCTTT. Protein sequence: CASSLGGNTEAFF.

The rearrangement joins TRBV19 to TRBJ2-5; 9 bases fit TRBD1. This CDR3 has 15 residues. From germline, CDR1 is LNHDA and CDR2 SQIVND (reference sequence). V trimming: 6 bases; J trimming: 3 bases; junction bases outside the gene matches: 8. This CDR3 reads CASREADRGKETQYF. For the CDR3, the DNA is TGTGCCAGTAGGGAGGCGGACAGGGGAAAAGAGACCCAGTACTTC.

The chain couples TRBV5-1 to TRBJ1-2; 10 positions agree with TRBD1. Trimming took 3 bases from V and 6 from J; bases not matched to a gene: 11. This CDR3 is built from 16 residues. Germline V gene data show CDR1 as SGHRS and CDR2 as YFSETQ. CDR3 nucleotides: TGCGCCAGCAGCTCGGGAACCGGGACAGGGGCGAATGGCTACACCTTC. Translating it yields CASSSGTGTGANGYTF.

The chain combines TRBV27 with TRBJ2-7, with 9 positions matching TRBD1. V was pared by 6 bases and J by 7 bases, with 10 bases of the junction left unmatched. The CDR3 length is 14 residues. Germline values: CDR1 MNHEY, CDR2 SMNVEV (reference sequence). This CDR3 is CASSKGQGSGEQYF. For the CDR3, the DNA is TGTGCCAGCAGCAAGGGACAGGGCTCGGGGGAGCAGTACTTC.

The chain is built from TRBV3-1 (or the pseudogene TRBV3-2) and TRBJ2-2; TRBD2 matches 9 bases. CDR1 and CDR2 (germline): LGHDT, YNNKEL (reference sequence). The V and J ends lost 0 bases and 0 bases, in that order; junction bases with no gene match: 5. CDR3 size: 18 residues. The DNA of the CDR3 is TGTGCCAGCAGCCAAGATCTGGGACTAGCACCGAACACCGGGGAGCTGTTTTTT. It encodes CASSQDLGLAPNTGELFF.

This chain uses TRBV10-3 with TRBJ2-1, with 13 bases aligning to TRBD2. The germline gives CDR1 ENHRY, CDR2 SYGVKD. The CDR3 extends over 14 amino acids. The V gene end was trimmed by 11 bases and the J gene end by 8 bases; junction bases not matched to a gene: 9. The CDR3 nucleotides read TGTGCCGGCGGACTAGCGGGGGAGTCGGATGAGCAGTTCTTC. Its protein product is CAGGLAGESDEQFF.

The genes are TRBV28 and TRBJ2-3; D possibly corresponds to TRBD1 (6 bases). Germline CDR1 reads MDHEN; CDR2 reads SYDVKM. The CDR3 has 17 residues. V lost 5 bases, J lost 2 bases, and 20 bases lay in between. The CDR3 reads CASSIKQGVVFTDTQYF. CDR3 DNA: TGTGCCAGCAGTATAAAACAGGGAGTAGTTTTCACAGATACGCAGTATTTT.

CDR3 residues: CASSFPGTGGEQYV. The CDR3 bases are TGTGCCAGCAGTTTCCCCGGGACAGGGGGCGAGCAGTACGTC. The chain has TRBV6-4 and TRBJ2-7; TRBD1 matches 11 bases. Per germline, CDR1 MRHNA and CDR2 SNTAGT. The CDR3 covers 14 residues. With 5 bases clipped from V and 6 bases from J, the junction kept 6 bases outside the gene matches.

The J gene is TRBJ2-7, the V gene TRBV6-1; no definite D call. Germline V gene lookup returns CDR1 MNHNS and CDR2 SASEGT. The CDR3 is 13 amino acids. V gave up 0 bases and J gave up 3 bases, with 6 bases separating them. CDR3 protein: CASSEAGYYEQYF. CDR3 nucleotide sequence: TGTGCCAGCAGTGAAGCGGGCTACTACGAGCAGTACTTC.

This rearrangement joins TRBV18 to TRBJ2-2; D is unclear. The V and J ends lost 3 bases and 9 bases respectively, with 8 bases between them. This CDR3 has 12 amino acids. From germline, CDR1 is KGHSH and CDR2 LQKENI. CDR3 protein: CASSPSIRELFF. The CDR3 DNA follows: TGTGCCAGCTCACCTTCTATTCGGGAGCTGTTTTTT.

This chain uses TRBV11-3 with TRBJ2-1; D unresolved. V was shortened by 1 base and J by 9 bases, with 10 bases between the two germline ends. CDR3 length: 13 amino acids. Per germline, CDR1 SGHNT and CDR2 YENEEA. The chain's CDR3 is CASSLVEDTEQFF. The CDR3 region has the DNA TGTGCCAGCAGCTTAGTTGAGGATACTGAGCAGTTCTTC.

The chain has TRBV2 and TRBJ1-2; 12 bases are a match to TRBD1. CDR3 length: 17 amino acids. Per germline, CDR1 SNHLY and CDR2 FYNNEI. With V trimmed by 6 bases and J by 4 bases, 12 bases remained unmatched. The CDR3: CASRSYRDRGHGYGYTF. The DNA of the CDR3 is TGTGCCAGCAGATCCTACCGGGACAGGGGGCATGGCTATGGCTACACCTTC.

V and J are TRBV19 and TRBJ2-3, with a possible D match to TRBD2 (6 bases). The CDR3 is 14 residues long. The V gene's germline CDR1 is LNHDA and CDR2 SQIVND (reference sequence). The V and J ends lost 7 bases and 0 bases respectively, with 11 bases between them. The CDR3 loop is CASKASVSTDTQYF. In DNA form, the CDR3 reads TGTGCCAGTAAGGCTAGCGTGAGCACAGATACGCAGTATTTT.

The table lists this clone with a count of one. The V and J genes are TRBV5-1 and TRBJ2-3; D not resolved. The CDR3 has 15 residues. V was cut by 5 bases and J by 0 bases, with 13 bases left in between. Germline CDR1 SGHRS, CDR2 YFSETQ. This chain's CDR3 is CASSPVGGSTDTQYF. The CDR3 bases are TGCGCCAGCAGTCCAGTAGGCGGCAGCACAGATACGCAGTATTTT.

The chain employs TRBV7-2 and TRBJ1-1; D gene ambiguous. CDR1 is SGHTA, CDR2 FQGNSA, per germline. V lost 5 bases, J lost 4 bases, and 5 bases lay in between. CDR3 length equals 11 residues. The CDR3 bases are TGTGCCAGCAGCCCGTTCACTGAAGCTTTCTTT. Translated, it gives CASSPFTEAFF.

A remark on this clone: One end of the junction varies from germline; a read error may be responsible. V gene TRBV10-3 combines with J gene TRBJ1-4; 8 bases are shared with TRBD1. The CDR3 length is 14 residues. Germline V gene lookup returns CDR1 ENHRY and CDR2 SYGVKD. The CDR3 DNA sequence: TGTGCCAGTGGACAGGGTCTAGCTAAGGAAAAACTGTTTTTT. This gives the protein CASGQGLAKEKLFF.

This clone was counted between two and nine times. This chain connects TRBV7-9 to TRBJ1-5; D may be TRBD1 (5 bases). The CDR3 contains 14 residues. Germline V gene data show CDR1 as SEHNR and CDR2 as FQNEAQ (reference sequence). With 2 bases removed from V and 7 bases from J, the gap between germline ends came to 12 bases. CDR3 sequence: CASSLYGGVQPQHF. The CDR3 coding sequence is TGTGCCAGCAGCTTATACGGGGGAGTGCAGCCCCAGCATTTT.

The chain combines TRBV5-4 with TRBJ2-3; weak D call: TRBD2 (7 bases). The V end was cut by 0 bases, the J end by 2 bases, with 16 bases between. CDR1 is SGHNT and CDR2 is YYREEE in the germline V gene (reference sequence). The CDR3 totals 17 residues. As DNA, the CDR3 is TGTGCCAGCAGCTTGGCCGGGGCGGGGGCCCCCACAGATACGCAGTATTTT. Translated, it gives CASSLAGAGAPTDTQYF.

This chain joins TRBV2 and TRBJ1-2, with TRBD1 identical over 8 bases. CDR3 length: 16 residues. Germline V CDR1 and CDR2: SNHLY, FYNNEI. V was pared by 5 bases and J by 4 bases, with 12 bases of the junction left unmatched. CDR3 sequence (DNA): TGTGCCAGCAGTACCCAAAAGCCCGACAGGGGCTATGGCTACACCTTC. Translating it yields CASSTQKPDRGYGYTF.

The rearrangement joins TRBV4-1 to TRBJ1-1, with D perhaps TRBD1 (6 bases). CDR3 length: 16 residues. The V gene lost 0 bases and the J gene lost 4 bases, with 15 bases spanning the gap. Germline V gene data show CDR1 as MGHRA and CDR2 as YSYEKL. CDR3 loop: CASSQDSAGVTTEAFF. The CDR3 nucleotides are TGCGCCAGCAGCCAAGATTCCGCAGGGGTGACCACTGAAGCTTTCTTT.

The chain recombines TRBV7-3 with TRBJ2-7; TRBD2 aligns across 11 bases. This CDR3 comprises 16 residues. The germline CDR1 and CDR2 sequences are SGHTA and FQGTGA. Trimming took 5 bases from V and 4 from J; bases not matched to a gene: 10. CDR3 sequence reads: CASSPGPGTSGYEQYF. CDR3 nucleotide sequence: TGTGCCAGCAGCCCCGGGCCCGGGACTAGCGGTTACGAGCAGTACTTC.

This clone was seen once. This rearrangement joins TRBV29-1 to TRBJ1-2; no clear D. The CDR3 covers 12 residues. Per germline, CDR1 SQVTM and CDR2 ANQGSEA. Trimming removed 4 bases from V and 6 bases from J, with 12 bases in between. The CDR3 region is CSVVENRDGYTF. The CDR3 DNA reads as TGCAGCGTTGTGGAGAATCGTGATGGCTACACCTTC.

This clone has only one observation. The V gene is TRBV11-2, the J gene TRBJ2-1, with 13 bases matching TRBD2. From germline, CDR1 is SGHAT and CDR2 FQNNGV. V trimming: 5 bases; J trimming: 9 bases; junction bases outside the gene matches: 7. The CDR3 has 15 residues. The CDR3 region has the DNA TGTGCCAGCAGCCCCATGGGACTAGCGGGGAGTGAGCAGTTCTTC. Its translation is CASSPMGLAGSEQFF.

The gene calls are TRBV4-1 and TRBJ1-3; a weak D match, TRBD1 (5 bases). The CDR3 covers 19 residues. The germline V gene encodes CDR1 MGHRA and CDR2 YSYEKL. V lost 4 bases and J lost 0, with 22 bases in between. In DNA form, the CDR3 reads TGCGCCAGCAGCCGGTCACCTCCTGGAGCAGGGAACTCTGGAAACACCATATATTTT. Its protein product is CASSRSPPGAGNSGNTIYF.

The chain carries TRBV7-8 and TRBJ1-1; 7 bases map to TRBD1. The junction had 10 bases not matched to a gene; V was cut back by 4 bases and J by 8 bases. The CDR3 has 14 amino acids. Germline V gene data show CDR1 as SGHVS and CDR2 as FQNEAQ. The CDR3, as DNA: TGTGCCAGCAGCTCTTCCGCGCCAGGGGGAGAAGCTTTCTTT. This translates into CASSSSAPGGEAFF.

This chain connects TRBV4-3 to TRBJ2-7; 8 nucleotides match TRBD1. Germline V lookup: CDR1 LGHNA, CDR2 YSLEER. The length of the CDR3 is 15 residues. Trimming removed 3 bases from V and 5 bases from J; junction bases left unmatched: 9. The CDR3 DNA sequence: TGCGCCAGCAGCCAGTATTCGGACAGGGAAGACGAGCAGTACTTC. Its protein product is CASSQYSDREDEQYF.

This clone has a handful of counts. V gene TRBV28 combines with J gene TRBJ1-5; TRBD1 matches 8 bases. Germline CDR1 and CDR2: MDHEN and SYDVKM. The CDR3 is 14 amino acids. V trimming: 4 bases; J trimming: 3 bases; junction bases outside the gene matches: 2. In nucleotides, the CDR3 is TGTGCCAGCAGTTGGACAGGGATCAATCAGCCCCAGCATTTT. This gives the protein CASSWTGINQPQHF.